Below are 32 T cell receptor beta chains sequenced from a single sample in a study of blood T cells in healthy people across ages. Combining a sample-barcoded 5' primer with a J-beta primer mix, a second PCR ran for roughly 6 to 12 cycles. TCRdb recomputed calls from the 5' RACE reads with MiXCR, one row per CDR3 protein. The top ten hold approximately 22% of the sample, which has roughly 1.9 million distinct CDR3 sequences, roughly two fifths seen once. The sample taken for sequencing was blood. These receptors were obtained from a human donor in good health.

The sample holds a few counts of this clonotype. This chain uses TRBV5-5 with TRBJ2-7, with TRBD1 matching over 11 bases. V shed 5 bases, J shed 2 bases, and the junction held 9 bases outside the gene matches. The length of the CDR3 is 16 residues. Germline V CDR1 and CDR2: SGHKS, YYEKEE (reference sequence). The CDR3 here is CASRATPGQGAYEQYF. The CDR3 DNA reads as TGTGCCAGCAGAGCCACCCCGGGACAGGGGGCCTACGAGCAGTACTTC.

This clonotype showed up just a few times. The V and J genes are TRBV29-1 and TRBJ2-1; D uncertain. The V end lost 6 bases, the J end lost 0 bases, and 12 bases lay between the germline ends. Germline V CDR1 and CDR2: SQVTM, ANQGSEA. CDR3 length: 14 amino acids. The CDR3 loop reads CSVLLSVSYNEQFF. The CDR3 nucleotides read TGCAGCGTACTACTAAGTGTCTCCTACAATGAGCAGTTCTTC.

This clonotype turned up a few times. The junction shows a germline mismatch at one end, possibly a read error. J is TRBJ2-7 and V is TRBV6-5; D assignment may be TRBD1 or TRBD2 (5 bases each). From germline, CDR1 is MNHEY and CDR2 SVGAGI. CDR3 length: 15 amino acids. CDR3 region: CASSYSPGTPNEQYF. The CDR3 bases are TGCGCCAGCAGTTACTCGCCGGGGACGCCTAACGAGCAGTACTTC.

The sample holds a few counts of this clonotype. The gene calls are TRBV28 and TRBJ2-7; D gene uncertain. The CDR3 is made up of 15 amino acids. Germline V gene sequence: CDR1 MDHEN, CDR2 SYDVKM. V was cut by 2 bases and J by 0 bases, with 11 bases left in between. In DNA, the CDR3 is TGTGCCAGCAGTTTAGTGGCCAGAATCTCCTACGAGCAGTACTTC. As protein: CASSLVARISYEQYF. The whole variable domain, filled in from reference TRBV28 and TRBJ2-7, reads DVKVTQSSRYLVKRTGEKVFLECVQDMDHENMFWYRQDPGLGLRLIYFSYDVKMKEKGDIPEGYSVSREKKERFSLILESASTNQTSMYLCASSLVARISYEQYFGPGTRLTVT.

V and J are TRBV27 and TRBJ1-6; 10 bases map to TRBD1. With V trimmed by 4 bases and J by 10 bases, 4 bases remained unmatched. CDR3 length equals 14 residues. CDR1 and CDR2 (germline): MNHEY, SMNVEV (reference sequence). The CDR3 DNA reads TGTGCCAGCAGTTACGGGACAGGGGTATCACCCCTCCACTTT. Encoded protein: CASSYGTGVSPLHF.

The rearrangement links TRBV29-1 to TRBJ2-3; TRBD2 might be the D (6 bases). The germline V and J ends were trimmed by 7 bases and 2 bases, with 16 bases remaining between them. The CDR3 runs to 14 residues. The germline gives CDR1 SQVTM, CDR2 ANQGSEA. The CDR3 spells CSGQTGGVTDTQYF. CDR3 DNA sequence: TGCAGCGGCCAGACTGGCGGGGTCACAGATACGCAGTATTTT.

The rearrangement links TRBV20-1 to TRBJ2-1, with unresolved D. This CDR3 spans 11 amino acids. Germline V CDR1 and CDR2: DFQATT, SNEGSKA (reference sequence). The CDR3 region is CSAHLGDEQFF. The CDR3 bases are TGCAGCGCACATCTTGGGGATGAGCAGTTCTTC.

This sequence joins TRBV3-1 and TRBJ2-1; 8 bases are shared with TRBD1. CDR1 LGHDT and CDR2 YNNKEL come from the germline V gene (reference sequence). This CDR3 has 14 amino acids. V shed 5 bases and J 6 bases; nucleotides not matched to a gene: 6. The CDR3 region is CASSSWTGSNEQFF. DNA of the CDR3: TGTGCCAGCAGCTCTTGGACAGGGTCCAATGAGCAGTTCTTC.

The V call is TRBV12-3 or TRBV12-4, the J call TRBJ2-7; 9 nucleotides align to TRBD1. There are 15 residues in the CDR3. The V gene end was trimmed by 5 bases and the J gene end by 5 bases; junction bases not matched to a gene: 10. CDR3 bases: TGTGCCAGCAGTCTTATGACAGGGGGACGAGACGAGCAGTACTTC. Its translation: CASSLMTGGRDEQYF.

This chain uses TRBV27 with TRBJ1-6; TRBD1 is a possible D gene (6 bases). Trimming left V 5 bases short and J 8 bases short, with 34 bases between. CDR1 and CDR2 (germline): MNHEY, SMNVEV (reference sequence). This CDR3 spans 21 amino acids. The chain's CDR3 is CASSENREDAGWNPKYSPLHF. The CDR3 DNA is TGTGCCAGCAGTGAAAACAGGGAAGACGCCGGGTGGAATCCCAAATATTCACCCCTCCACTTT.

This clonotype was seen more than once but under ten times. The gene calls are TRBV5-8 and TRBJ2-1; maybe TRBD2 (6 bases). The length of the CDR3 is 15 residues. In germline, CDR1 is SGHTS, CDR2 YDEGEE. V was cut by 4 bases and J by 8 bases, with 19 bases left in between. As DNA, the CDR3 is TGTGCCAGCAGCGCCACCTTGGCGGGGAACCATGAGCAGTTCTTC. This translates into CASSATLAGNHEQFF.

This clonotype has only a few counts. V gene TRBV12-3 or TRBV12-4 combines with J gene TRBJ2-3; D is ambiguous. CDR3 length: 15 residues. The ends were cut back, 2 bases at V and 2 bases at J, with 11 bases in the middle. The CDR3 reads CASSLSRRSTDTQYF. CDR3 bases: TGTGCCAGCAGTTTATCCCGAAGGTCCACAGATACGCAGTATTTT.

CDR3 in DNA: TGCAGTGCTGGTGGGACTAGCGGAAATGAGCAGTTCTTC. Translating gives CSAGGTSGNEQFF. The gene calls are TRBV20-1 and TRBJ2-1, with 11 bases identical to TRBD2. The CDR3 is 13 residues long. V lost 5 bases to trimming and J lost 7 bases; unmatched junction nucleotides: 4. CDR1 is DFQATT, CDR2 SNEGSKA, per germline (reference sequence).

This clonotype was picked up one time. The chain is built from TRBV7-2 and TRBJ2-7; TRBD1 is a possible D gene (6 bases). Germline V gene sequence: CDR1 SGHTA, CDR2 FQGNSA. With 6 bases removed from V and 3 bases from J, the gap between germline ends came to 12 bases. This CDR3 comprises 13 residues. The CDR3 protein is CASSRDTFYEQYF. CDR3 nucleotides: TGTGCCAGCAGTCGGGACACATTCTACGAGCAGTACTTC.

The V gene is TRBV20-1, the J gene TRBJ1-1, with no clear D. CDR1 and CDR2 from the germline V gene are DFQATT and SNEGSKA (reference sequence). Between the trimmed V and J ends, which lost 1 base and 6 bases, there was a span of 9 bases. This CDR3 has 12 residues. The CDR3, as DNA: TGCAGTGCTAGAGGACGGACGTCTGAAGCTTTCTTT. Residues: CSARGRTSEAFF.

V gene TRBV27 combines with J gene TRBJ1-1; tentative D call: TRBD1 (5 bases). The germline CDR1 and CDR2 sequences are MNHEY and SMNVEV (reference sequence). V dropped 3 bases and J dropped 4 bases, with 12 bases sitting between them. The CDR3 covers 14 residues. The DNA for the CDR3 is TGTGCCAGCAGTTTCGGAGGGGTTGGCACTGAAGCTTTCTTT. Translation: CASSFGGVGTEAFF.

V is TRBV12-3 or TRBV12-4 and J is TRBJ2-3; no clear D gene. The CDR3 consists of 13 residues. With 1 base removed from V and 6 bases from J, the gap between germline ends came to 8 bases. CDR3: CASSLGRDDTQYF. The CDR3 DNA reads TGTGCCAGCAGTTTAGGGAGAGACGATACGCAGTATTTT.

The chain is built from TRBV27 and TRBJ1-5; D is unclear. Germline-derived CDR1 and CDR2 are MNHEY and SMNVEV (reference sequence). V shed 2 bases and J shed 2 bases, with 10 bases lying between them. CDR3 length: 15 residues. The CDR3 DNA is TGTGCCAGCAGTTTAATCGGGGAGGGCAATCAGCCCCAGCATTTT. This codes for CASSLIGEGNQPQHF.

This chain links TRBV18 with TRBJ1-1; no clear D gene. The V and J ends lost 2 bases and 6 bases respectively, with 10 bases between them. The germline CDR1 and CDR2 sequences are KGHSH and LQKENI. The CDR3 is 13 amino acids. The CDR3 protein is CASSPGVNAEAFF. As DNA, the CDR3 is TGTGCCAGCTCACCAGGGGTTAACGCTGAAGCTTTCTTT.

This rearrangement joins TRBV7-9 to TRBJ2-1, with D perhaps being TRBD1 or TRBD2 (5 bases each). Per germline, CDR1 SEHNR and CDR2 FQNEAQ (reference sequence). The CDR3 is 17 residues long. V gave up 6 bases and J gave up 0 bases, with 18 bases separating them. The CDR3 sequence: CASSPDGAESSYNEQFF. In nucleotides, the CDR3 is TGTGCCAGCAGTCCCGACGGGGCGGAGAGCTCCTACAATGAGCAGTTCTTC.

The CDR3 nucleotides read TGTGCCAGCAGCCAAAGCTTAAACCGCCTCCTCCAAGAGACCCAGTACTTC. This encodes CASSQSLNRLLQETQYF. J is TRBJ2-5 and V is TRBV3-1; D is undetermined. Trimming removed 2 bases from V and 1 base from J, with 17 bases in between. This CDR3 is built from 17 residues. The germline CDR1 and CDR2 sequences are LGHDT and YNNKEL (reference sequence).

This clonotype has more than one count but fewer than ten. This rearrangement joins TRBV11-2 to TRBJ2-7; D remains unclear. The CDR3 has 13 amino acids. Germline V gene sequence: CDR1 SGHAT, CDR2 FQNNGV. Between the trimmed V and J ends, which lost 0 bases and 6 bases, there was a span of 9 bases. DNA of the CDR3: TGTGCCAGCAGCTTAGATTTAGGTGTCGAGCAGTACTTC. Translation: CASSLDLGVEQYF.

The chain's CDR3 is CASSLTVGRGRPLHF. CDR3 sequence (DNA): TGTGCCAGCAGCTTGACGGTCGGCAGGGGTAGACCCCTCCACTTT. The genes are TRBV7-2 and TRBJ1-6, with D possibly matching TRBD1 (6 bases). Germline V gene lookup returns CDR1 SGHTA and CDR2 FQGNSA. V lost 3 bases and J lost 12, with 18 bases in between. The CDR3 is 15 amino acids.

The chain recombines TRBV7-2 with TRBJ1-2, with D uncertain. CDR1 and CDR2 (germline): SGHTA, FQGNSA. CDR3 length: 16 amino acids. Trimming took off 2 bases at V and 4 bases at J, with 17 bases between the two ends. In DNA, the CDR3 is TGTGCCAGCAGCTTAATCCACCGGGTTACAAGCTATGGCTACACCTTC. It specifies CASSLIHRVTSYGYTF.

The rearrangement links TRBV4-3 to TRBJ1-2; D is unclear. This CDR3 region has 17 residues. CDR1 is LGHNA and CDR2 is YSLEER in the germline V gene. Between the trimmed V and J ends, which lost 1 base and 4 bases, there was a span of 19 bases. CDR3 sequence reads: CASSQVVIGSTLYGYTF. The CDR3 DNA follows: TGCGCCAGCAGCCAAGTTGTGATAGGAAGCACTCTCTATGGCTACACCTTC.

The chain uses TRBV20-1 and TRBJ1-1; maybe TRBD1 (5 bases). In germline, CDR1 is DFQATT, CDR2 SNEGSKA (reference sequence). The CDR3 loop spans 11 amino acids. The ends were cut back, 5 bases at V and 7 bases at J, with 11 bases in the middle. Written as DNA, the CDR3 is TGCAGTGCTCATCCGGGACGTGAAGCTTTCTTT. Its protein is CSAHPGREAFF.

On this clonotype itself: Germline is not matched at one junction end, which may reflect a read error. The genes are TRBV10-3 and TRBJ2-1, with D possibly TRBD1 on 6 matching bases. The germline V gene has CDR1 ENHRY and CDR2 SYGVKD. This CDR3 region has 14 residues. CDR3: CATSGQGSYNEQFF. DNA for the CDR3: TGTGCCACCAGTGGTCAGGGGTCCTACAATGAGCAGTTCTTC.

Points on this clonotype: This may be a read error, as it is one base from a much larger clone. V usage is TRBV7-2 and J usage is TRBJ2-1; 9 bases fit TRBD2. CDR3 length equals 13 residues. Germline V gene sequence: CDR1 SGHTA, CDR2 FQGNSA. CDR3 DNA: TGTGCCGGCAGCTCGACTAGCGGATCCCAGCAGTTCTTC. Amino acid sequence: CAGSSTSGSQQFF.

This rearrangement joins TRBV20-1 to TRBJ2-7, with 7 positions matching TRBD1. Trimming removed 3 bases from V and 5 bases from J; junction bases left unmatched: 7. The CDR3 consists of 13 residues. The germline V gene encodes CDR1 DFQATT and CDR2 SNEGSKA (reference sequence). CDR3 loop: CSASNRGRDEQYF. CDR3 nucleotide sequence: TGCAGTGCTAGTAACAGGGGAAGGGACGAGCAGTACTTC.

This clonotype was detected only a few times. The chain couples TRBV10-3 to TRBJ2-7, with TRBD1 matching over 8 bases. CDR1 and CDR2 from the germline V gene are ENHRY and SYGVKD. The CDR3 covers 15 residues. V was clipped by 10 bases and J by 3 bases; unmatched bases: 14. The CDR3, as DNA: TGTGCCACCCTCGGGGTGACAGGGGTAAGCTACGAGCAGTACTTC. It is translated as CATLGVTGVSYEQYF.

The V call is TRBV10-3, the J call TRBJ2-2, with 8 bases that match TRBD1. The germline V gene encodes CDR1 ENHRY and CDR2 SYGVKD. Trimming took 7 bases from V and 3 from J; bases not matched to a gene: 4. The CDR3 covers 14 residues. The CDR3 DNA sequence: TGTGCCATCAAGGAGACAGGGGACACCGGGGAGCTGTTTTTT. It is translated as CAIKETGDTGELFF.

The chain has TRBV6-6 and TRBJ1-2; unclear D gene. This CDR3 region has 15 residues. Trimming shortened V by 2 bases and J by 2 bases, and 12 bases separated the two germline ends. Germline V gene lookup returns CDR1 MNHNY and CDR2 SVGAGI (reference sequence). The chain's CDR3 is CASSYVLSDNYGYTF. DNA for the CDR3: TGTGCCAGCAGTTACGTGCTGTCAGACAACTATGGCTACACCTTC.